The T cell receptor beta chain under discussion was sequenced for a study of OX40 agonist ivuxolimab in advanced cancers. Study findings and constraints: Normalized T-cell clonal expansion was also low in a subset of nonresponders. Researchers did not determine the expanded peripheral T cells' antigen specificity.

With autoimmune disease history or systemic immunosuppression, patients were excluded. Samples of blood were obtained at baseline, on cycle 4 day 1, and on cycle 7 day 1. As concerns this clone: Its antigen is not identified.

Here immunoSEQ multiplex PCR was the method, and the copy in TCRdb shows in-frame clones only, minus some. The table shows some 130,000 clones, with 85% to 95% occurring only once. The source was CD4+ or CD8+ T cells sorted from blood, collected in a trial of the OX40 agonist ivuxolimab. This receptor was taken from an adult with an advanced solid tumor such as melanoma, head and neck, liver or kidney cancer.

The DNA of the CDR3 is TGCGCCAGCGGACTAGCGGGAGTAAATGAGCAGTTCTTC. Translated: CASGLAGVNEQFF. V and J are TRBV5-1 and TRBJ2-1; 13 nucleotides line up with TRBD2. The trim removed 7 bases at V and 7 bases at J, leaving 2 bases unmatched. Germline V gene lookup returns CDR1 SGHRS and CDR2 YFSETQ. The CDR3 is 13 amino acids.